This TCR beta chain was captured by sequencing in a study of shared clonotypes between healthy human individuals. Healthy and HIV-negative, the adult donors had no recent acute infections or vaccinations. The deep-level immunoSEQ assay was used. Assay: immunoSEQ multiplex PCR; the TCRdb copy retains only in-frame clones and omits some. The sample shows about 680,000 clones, about 74% of them seen only once. Germline lookup yields CDR1 SGHNT and CDR2 YYREEE (reference sequence). The trim removed 8 bases at V and 6 bases at J, leaving 8 bases unmatched. This CDR3 comprises 13 residues. The chain uses TRBV5-4 and TRBJ2-7, with TRBD1 identical over 10 bases. This receptor was identified in a woman aged 30 to 39 in good health. Sequencing used memory CD4+ T cells sorted from blood. Subset noted: CD45RA-negative fraction. The CDR3 sequence is CASRDRGSLEQYF. The CDR3 DNA reads as TGTGCCAGTAGGGACAGGGGTTCGCTCGAGCAGTACTTC. Based on the CDR3 plus reference TRBV5-4 and TRBJ2-7, the full variable domain is ETGVTQSPTHLIKTRGQQVTLRCSSQSGHNTVSWYQQALGQGPQFIFQYYREEENGRGNFPPRFSGLQFPNYSSELNVNALELDDSALYLCASRDRGSLEQYFGPGTRLTVT.